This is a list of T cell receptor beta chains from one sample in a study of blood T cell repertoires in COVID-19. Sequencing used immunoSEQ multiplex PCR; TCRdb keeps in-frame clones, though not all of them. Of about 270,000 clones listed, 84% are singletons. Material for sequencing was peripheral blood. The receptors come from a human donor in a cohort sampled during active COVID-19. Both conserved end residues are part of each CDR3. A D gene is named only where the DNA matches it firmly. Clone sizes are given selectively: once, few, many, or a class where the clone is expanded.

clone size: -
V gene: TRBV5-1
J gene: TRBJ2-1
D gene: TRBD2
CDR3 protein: CASSSGTSGNNEQFF
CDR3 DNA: TGCGCCAGCAGCTCCGGGACTAGCGGAAACAATGAGCAGTTCTTC

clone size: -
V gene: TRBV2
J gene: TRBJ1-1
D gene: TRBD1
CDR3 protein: CASSERQGFTEAFF
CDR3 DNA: TGTGCCAGCAGTGAGAGACAGGGGTTCACTGAAGCTTTCTTT

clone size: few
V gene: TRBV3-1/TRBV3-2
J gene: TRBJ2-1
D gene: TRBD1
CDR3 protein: CASSGQGSSYNEQFF
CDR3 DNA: TGTGCCAGCAGCGGACAGGGGAGCTCCTACAATGAGCAGTTCTTC

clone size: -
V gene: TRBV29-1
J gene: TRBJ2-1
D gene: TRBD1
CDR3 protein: CSVDGIGTGYNEQFF
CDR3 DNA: TGCAGCGTTGATGGAATTGGGACAGGGTACAATGAGCAGTTCTTC

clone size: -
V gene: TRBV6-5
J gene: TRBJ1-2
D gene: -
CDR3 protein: CASSTQGGYGYTF
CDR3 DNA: TGTGCCAGCAGCACCCAGGGAGGCTATGGCTACACCTTC

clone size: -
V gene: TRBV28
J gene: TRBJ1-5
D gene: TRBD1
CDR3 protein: CASSSGTGGLLANQPQHF
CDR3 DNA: TGTGCCAGCAGTTCCGGGACAGGGGGTCTGTTGGCAAATCAGCCCCAGCATTTT

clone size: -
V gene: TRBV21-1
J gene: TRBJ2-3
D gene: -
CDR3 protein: CASSSLSGTYGVRGTDTQYF
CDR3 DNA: TGTGCCAGCAGCTCTCTCTCCGGGACATATGGGGTACGGGGCACAGATACGCAGTATTTT

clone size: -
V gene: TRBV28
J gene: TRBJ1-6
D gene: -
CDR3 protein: CASSYGNRYNSPLHF
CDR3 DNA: TGTGCCAGCAGTTATGGTAACAGATATAATTCACCCCTCCACTTT

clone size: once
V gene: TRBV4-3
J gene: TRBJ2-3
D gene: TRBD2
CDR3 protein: CASSQQSGGFTDTQYF
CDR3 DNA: TGCGCCAGCAGCCAACAAAGCGGGGGATTCACAGATACGCAGTATTTT

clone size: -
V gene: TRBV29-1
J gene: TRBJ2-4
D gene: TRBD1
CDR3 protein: CSVARGRENIQYF
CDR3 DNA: TGCAGCGTTGCTAGGGGGCGGGAAAACATTCAGTACTTC

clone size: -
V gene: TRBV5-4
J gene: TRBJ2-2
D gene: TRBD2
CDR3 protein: CASSRAGTSGYTGELFF
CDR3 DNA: TGTGCCAGCAGCCGGGCCGGGACTAGCGGGTACACCGGGGAGCTGTTTTTT

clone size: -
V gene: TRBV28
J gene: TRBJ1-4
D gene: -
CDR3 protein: CASRGRASEKLFF
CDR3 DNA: TGTGCCAGCAGAGGGAGGGCTTCAGAAAAACTGTTTTTT

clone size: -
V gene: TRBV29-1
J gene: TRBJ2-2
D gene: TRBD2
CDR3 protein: CSARLASANTGELFF
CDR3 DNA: TGCAGCGCCCGACTAGCGAGCGCGAACACCGGGGAGCTGTTTTTT

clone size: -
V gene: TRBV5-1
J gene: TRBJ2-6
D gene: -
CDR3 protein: CASSLTSTGANVLTF
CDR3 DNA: TGCGCCAGCAGCTTGACCAGTACTGGGGCCAACGTCCTGACTTTC

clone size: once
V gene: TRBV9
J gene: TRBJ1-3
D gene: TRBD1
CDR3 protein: CASSETGGRRNTIYF
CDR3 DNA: TGTGCCAGCAGCGAGACAGGGGGCCGGCGAAACACCATATATTTT

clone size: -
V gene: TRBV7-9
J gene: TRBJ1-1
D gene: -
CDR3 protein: CASSLAARRGGLNTEAFF
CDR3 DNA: TGTGCCAGCAGCCTAGCGGCCCGGAGGGGAGGGTTGAACACTGAAGCTTTCTTT

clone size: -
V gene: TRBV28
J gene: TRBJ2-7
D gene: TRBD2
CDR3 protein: CASRQGGFYEQYF
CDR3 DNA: TGTGCCAGCCGCCAGGGAGGGTTCTACGAGCAGTACTTC

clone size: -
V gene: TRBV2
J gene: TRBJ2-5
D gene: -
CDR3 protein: CASSEVGGLETQYF
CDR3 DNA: TGTGCCAGCAGTGAGGTGGGGGGATTAGAGACCCAGTACTTC

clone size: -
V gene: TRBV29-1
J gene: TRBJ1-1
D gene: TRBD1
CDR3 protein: CSVEGQGASEAFF
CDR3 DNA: TGCAGCGTTGAGGGACAGGGGGCTTCTGAAGCTTTCTTT

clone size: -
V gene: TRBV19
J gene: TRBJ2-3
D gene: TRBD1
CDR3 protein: CASSADRGVSDTQYF
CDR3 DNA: TGTGCCAGTAGTGCAGACAGGGGGGTCTCAGATACGCAGTATTTT

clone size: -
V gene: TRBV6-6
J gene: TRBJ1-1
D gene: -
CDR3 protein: CASSYEGVTEAFF
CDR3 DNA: TGTGCCAGCAGTTACGAGGGTGTGACTGAAGCTTTCTTT

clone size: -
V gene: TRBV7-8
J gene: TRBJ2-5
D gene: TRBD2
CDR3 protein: CASSDMRGGTQETQYF
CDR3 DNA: TGTGCCAGCAGCGACATGCGGGGGGGTACCCAAGAGACCCAGTACTTC

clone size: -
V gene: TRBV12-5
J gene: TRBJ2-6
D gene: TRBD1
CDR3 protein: CASGGGTGAAGANVLTF
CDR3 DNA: TGTGCTAGTGGCGGCGGGACAGGGGCTGCTGGGGCCAACGTCCTGACTTTC

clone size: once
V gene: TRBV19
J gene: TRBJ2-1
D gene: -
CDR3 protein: CASSIGSNEQFF
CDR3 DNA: TGTGCCAGTAGTATAGGGAGCAATGAGCAGTTCTTC

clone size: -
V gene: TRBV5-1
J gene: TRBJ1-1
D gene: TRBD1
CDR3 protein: CASSRGTGNTEAFF
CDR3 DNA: TGCGCCAGCAGCCGTGGGACAGGGAACACTGAAGCTTTCTTT

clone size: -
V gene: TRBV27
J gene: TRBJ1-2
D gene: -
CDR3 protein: CASSPAGVLVYGYTF
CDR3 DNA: TGTGCCAGCAGTCCCGCAGGGGTACTCGTCTATGGCTACACCTTC